Described below is a single T cell receptor beta chain sequence and its context. The antigen remains undetermined. In the PCR, 60 Vbeta and 13 Jbeta primers were used. TCRdb's table, derived via immunoSEQ multiplex PCR, lists solely in-frame clones and lacks some. The sample records some 150,000 clones, around three quarters being singletons. This specimen comes from a study of cytomegalovirus exposure and HLA in healthy donors. For the study at large: Approximately 200 million T cells yielded approximately 110 million unique TCR beta sequences in earlier analysis.

Whole-study results and caveats: Previously analyzed data showed that most TCR beta V segments were productive at a frequency of about 87% or about 30%.

The origin of this receptor is a woman aged 45-65 years in good health and CMV-seronegative. Material: PBMCs.

In DNA, the CDR3 is TGTGCCAGCAGTGAAATCGGACCGGGAGGGCCTTACGAGCAGTACTTC. Translated, it gives CASSEIGPGGPYEQYF. The chain is built from TRBV6-1 and TRBJ2-7; 8 bases are a match to TRBD2. The CDR3 covers 16 residues. The J segment lost 4 bases and the V segment lost 2 bases, leaving 10 bases of the junction unmatched. Germline V gives CDR1 MNHNS, CDR2 SASEGT.